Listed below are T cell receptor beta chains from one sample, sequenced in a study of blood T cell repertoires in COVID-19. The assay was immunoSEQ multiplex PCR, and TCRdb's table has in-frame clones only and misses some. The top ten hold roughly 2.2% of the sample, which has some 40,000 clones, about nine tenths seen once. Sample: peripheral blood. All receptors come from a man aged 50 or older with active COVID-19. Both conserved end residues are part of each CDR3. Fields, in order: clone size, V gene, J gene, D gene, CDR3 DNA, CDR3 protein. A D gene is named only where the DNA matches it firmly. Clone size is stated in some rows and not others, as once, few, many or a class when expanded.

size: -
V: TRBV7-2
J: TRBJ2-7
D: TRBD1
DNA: TGTGCCAGCAGCTTGACCCGGGACAGGACATACGAGCAGTACTTC
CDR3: CASSLTRDRTYEQYF

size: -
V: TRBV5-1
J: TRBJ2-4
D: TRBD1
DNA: TGCGCCAGCAGCTTGCAGGGGACAGGGGAATACAACATTCAGTACTTC
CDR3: CASSLQGTGEYNIQYF

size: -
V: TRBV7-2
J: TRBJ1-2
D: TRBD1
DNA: TGTGCCAGCAGCGCCGGGACAGGGGGCTATGGCTACACCTTC
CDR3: CASSAGTGGYGYTF

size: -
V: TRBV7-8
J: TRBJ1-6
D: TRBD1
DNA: TGTGCCAGCAGCTTACTTTCCGGGACAGCCTATAATTCACCCCTCCACTTT
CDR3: CASSLLSGTAYNSPLHF

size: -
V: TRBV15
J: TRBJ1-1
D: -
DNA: TGTGCCGCAGGTTTGAACCTGGGCACTGAAGCTTTCTTT
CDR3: CAAGLNLGTEAFF

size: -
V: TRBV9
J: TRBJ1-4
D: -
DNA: TGTGCCAGCAGCCGTAATGAAAAACTGTTTTTT
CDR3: CASSRNEKLFF

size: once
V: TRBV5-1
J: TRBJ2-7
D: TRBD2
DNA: TGCGCCAGCAGGGAACTAGCGGGGGCCTCCTACGAGCAGTACTTC
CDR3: CASRELAGASYEQYF

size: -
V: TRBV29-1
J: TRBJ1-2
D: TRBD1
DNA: TGCAGCGCTGGACAGGGGGTGAACTATGGCTACACCTTC
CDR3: CSAGQGVNYGYTF

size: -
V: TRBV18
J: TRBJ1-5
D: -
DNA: TGTGCCAGCTCTGAGGGGGTACGGCAGCCCCAGCATTTT
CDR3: CASSEGVRQPQHF

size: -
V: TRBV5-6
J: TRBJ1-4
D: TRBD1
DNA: TGTGCCAGCAGCTTTTGGGACAGGCCTGAAAAACTGTTTTTT
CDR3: CASSFWDRPEKLFF

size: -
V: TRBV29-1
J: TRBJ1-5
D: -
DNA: TGCAGCGTGGCACCGGCGGTAAATCAGCCCCAGCATTTT
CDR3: CSVAPAVNQPQHF

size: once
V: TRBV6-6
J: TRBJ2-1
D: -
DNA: TGTGCCAGCAGACCCAATGATGAGGATGAGCAGTTCTTC
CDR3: CASRPNDEDEQFF

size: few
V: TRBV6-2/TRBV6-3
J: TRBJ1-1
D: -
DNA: TGTGCCAGCAGTTATGGACCTGCCGGGGTGGGGAACACTGAAGCTTTCTTT
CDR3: CASSYGPAGVGNTEAFF

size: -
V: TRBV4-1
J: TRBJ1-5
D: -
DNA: TGCGCCAGCAGCCAAGACGGGGGGCGGCTAGGCAATCAGCCCCAGCATTTT
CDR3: CASSQDGGRLGNQPQHF

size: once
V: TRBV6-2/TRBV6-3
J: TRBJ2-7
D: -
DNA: TGTGCCAGCAGCACTACGGGGGGCACCTACGAGCAGTACTTC
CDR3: CASSTTGGTYEQYF

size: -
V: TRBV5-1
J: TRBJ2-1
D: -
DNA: TGCGCCAGCAAAGTCGGTATAATAGCGGTTTCCAATGAGCAGTTCTTC
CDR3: CASKVGIIAVSNEQFF

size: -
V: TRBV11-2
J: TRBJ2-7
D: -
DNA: TGTGCCAGCAGCCCGGTTGCCCGCAGAAGGGGCCGCACCTACGAGCAGTACTTC
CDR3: CASSPVARRRGRTYEQYF

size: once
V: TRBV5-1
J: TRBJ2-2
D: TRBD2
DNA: TGCGCCAGCAGCTCCGGACTAGCGGGTGGGGAGCTGTTTTTT
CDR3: CASSSGLAGGELFF

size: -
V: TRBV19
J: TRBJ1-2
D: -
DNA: TGTGCCAGTAGTAGTCGCAGCTATGGCTACACCTTC
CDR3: CASSSRSYGYTF

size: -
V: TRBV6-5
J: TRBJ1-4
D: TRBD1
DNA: TGTGCCAGCAGCCAGTGGGGGACAGGGGAAAAACTGTTTTTT
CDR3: CASSQWGTGEKLFF

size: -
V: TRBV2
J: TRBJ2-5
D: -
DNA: TGTGCCAGCAGTGAATTGACTAGCCAAGAGACCCAGTACTTC
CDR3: CASSELTSQETQYF

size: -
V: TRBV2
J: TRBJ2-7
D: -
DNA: TGTGCCAGCAGCGCCCGACAGGCAGCCTCCTACGAGCAGTACTTC
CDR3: CASSARQAASYEQYF

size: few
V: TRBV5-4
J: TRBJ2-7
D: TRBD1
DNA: TGTGCCAGCAGCTTGGAGGGACAGACCGTCTTC
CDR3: CASSLEGQTVF

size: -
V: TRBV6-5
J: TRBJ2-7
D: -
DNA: TGTGCCAGCAGTTACAGCCGACGACGGGACTACGAGCAGTACTTC
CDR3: CASSYSRRRDYEQYF

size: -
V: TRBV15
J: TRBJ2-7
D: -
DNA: TGTGCCACCAGCAGAGAACCCGGGACTTCTTCCTACGAGCAGTACTTC
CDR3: CATSREPGTSSYEQYF

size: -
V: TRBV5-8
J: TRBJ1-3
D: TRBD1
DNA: TGTGCCAGCACCGAAGGGACAGGGTATTTT
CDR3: CASTEGTGYF

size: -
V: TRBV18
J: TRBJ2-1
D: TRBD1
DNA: TGTGCCAGCTCACCATGGGGGCAGGGGGCGGTCAATGAGCAGTTCTTC
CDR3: CASSPWGQGAVNEQFF

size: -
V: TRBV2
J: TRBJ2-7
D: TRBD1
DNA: TGTGCCACCAGCCCCGGGCAGGGGGACTACGAGCAGTACTTC
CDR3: CATSPGQGDYEQYF

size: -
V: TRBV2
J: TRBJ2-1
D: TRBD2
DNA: TGTGCCAGCAGCTTGCTAGCGGGAGGGGGGTTCTTC
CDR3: CASSLLAGGGFF

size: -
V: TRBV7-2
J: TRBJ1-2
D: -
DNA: TGTGCCAGCAGCCCCCACTCTAATGGCTACACCTTC
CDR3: CASSPHSNGYTF

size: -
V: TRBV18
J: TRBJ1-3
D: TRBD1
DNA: TGTGCCAGCTCACTGAGGACAGGGCAATCTGGTGGAAACACCATATATTTT
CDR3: CASSLRTGQSGGNTIYF

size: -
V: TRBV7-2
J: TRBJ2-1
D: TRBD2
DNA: TGTGCCAGCAGCTCCGGGTTCGGGAGGGCGGGTGAGCAGTTCTTC
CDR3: CASSSGFGRAGEQFF

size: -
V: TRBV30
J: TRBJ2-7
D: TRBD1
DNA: TGTGCCTGGAGAAGAAAGGGGGCGATCTACGAGCAGTACTTC
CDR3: CAWRRKGAIYEQYF

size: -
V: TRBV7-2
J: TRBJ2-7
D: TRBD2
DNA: TGTGCCAGCAGCGCACTAGCGGGGGGGCCCCACGAGCAGTACTTC
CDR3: CASSALAGGPHEQYF

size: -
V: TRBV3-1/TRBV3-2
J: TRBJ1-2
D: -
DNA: TGTGCCAGCAGCCAGTTGACAGGCGGCTACACCTTC
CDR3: CASSQLTGGYTF

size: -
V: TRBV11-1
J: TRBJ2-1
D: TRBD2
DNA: TGTGCCAGCAGCTTCGGAGGGGAGGGCGAGCAGTTCTTC
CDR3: CASSFGGEGEQFF

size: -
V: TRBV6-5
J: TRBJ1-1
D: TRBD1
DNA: TGTGCCAGCAGTAGCCGGGACAGGGGCACTGAAGCTTTCTTT
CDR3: CASSSRDRGTEAFF

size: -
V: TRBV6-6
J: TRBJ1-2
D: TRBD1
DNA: TGTGCCAGCAGTTACTCTAAGCAGGGGGCATTCGGCTACACCTTC
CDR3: CASSYSKQGAFGYTF

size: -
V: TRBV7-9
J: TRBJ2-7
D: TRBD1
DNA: TGTGCCAGCAGCTTAGCGGGGGACAGGGGGCTTCACGAGCAGTACTTC
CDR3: CASSLAGDRGLHEQYF

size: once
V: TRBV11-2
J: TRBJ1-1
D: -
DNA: TGTGCCAGCAGCTTTCCGGGACATAGGGCGAACACTGAAGCTTTCTTT
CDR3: CASSFPGHRANTEAFF